Shown below are 30 T cell receptor beta chains from a single sample sequenced in a study of blood T cell repertoires in COVID-19. Generated by immunoSEQ multiplex PCR, the TCRdb table keeps only in-frame clones and is missing some. Of 350,000 to 450,000 clones in the sample, over 75% were seen once. The sample taken for sequencing was peripheral blood. These receptors were collected from a woman in her forties with COVID-19, enrolled during active disease.

This chain uses TRBV24-1 with TRBJ2-1; 12 bases map to TRBD2. Per the germline V gene, CDR1 is KGHDR and CDR2 is SFDVKD. There are 14 residues in the CDR3. The CDR3 nucleotides are TGTGCATCTTTCCCTAGCGGGAGGGGTAATGAGCAGTTCTTC. Its translation is CASFPSGRGNEQFF.

The gene calls are TRBV21-1 and TRBJ1-1. TRBV21-1 is a pseudogene segment. CDR3 size: 12 residues. As DNA, the CDR3 is TGTGCCACCGGGGGGGGAGACACTGAAGCTTTCTTT. Its protein is CATGGGDTEAFF.

CDR3 DNA sequence: TGCGCCAGCAGCTTGGCCACTAGCGTGGGAGCCTACGAGCAGTACTTC. This encodes CASSLATSVGAYEQYF. The J gene is TRBJ2-7, the V gene TRBV5-1; 7 bases are a match to TRBD2. From germline, CDR1 is SGHRS and CDR2 YFSETQ. This CDR3 contains 16 residues. Losses at the gene ends were 0 bases for V and 2 bases for J; bases not matched to a gene: 8.

This clone was observed a single time. V and J are TRBV4-3 and TRBJ2-5, with 7 nucleotides matching TRBD1. The CDR3 length is 16 residues. With V trimmed by 0 bases and J by 1 base, 5 bases remained unmatched. The germline CDR1 and CDR2 sequences are LGHNA and YSLEER. The CDR3 spells CASSQDAPGGQETQYF. DNA for the CDR3: TGCGCCAGCAGCCAAGACGCCCCAGGGGGCCAAGAGACCCAGTACTTC.

The CDR3 loop reads CASSSTGTSYEQYF. In DNA, the CDR3 is TGTGCCAGCAGCTCGACCGGGACTAGCTACGAGCAGTACTTC. The chain joins TRBV9 to TRBJ2-7; 8 bases agree with TRBD2. V shed 4 bases, J shed 3 bases, and the junction held 6 bases outside the gene matches. Germline CDR1 is SGDLS and CDR2 is YYNGEE. The CDR3 has 14 residues. The full variable domain, its missing parts supplied by reference TRBV9 and TRBJ2-7, is DSGVTQTPKHLITATGQRVTLRCSPRSGDLSVYWYQQSLDQGLQFLIQYYNGEERAKGNILERFSAQQFPDLHSELNLSSLELGDSALYFCASSSTGTSYEQYFGPGTRLTVT.

The rearrangement links TRBV28 to TRBJ2-5, with D possibly TRBD1 on 6 matching bases. Germline V gene data show CDR1 as MDHEN and CDR2 as SYDVKM. Trimming took off 6 bases at V and 5 bases at J, with 19 bases between the two ends. CDR3 length: 15 amino acids. The CDR3 DNA is TGTGCCAGCAGAGGAACCCTGACAGGCGGGGAGACCCAGTACTTC. Translated: CASRGTLTGGETQYF. The full variable domain, with the rest looked up from reference TRBV28 and TRBJ2-5, is DVKVTQSSRYLVKRTGEKVFLECVQDMDHENMFWYRQDPGLGLRLIYFSYDVKMKEKGDIPEGYSVSREKKERFSLILESASTNQTSMYLCASRGTLTGGETQYFGPGTRLLVL.

The chain recombines TRBV28 with TRBJ1-2; the match to TRBD1 covers 10 bases. This CDR3 is 15 amino acids long. Germline CDR1 and CDR2: MDHEN and SYDVKM. Trimming removed 2 bases from V and 6 bases from J; junction bases left unmatched: 6. Here the CDR3 reads CASSLPDRGRDGYTF. CDR3 nucleotides: TGTGCCAGCAGTTTACCGGACAGGGGGAGGGATGGCTACACCTTC.

This chain links TRBV5-1 with TRBJ2-7; 7 bases fit TRBD1. The CDR3 totals 17 residues. Germline-derived CDR1 and CDR2 are SGHRS and YFSETQ. V gave up 0 bases and J gave up 4 bases; unmatched junction bases: 13. CDR3 loop: CASSLEGQRVLGYEQYF. The CDR3 region has the DNA TGCGCCAGCAGCTTGGAGGGACAGCGAGTTCTTGGGTACGAGCAGTACTTC.

The chain couples TRBV7-2 to TRBJ1-5; the D is unclear. CDR1 is SGHTA and CDR2 is FQGNSA in the germline V gene. The V gene lost 4 bases and the J gene lost 1 base, with 14 bases spanning the gap. This CDR3 is built from 16 residues. DNA for the CDR3: TGTGCCAGCAGCTCCGTGGGCGGAGGGAGCAATCAGCCCCAGCATTTT. Protein product: CASSSVGGGSNQPQHF.

DNA of the CDR3: TGTGCCAGCAGTTCGGGGGGATGGGGTAGTGAGCAGTTCTTC. Protein: CASSSGGWGSEQFF. This chain uses TRBV7-2 with TRBJ2-1; 7 bases fit TRBD2. V was clipped by 6 bases and J by 9 bases; unmatched bases: 11. The CDR3 covers 14 residues. Germline assignment: CDR1 SGHTA and CDR2 FQGNSA.

V is TRBV18 and J is TRBJ1-2; tentatively, D is TRBD1 (5 bases). The CDR3 spans 19 residues. Germline V gene data show CDR1 as KGHSH and CDR2 as LQKENI. Between the trimmed V and J ends, which lost 2 bases and 0 bases, there was a span of 22 bases. CDR3 sequence (DNA): TGTGCCAGCTCACCAAAAGCGGGGACTAGTTCGCTAGCTAACTATGGCTACACCTTC. Protein product: CASSPKAGTSSLANYGYTF.

The rearrangement joins TRBV28 to TRBJ1-4; 9 positions agree with TRBD1. Germline CDR1 reads MDHEN; CDR2 reads SYDVKM. The CDR3 extends over 15 amino acids. J was trimmed by 8 bases and V by 5 bases; bases with no gene match: 9. The DNA of the CDR3 is TGTGCCAGCAGTCCTCCGGGGACAGGGAGGGAAAAACTGTTTTTT. Translating it yields CASSPPGTGREKLFF.

CDR3 loop: CASSVRVQETQYF. The CDR3 DNA reads as TGTGCCAGCAGCGTCCGGGTTCAAGAGACCCAGTACTTC. V is TRBV14 and J is TRBJ2-5; D unresolved. The CDR3 totals 13 residues. Germline V gene sequence: CDR1 SGHDN, CDR2 FVKESK. V dropped 5 bases and J dropped 2 bases, with 9 bases sitting between them.

The chain couples TRBV7-9 to TRBJ1-6; D remains unclear. This CDR3 is 11 amino acids long. Between the trimmed V and J ends, which lost 5 bases and 8 bases, there was a span of 4 bases. CDR1 is SEHNR, CDR2 FQNEAQ, per germline (reference sequence). Written as DNA, the CDR3 is TGTGCCAGCAGCCGCGATTCACCCCTCCACTTT. This translates into CASSRDSPLHF.

This clone was counted a single time. This rearrangement joins TRBV4-3 to TRBJ2-1; D is possibly TRBD2 (6 bases). The CDR3 totals 17 residues. V lost 0 bases and J lost 7, with 19 bases in between. The germline V gene has CDR1 LGHNA and CDR2 YSLEER. CDR3 protein: CASSQESSSAGLNEQFF. The CDR3 coding sequence is TGCGCCAGCAGCCAAGAAAGTTCGTCAGCGGGTTTGAATGAGCAGTTCTTC.

The chain links TRBV19 to TRBJ2-7; 11 bases are a match to TRBD1. This CDR3 is built from 15 residues. Germline CDR1 is LNHDA and CDR2 is SQIVND (reference sequence). V gave up 5 bases and J gave up 1 base; unmatched junction bases: 4. CDR3 sequence: CASSDRDRGSYEQYF. In DNA form, the CDR3 reads TGTGCCAGTAGTGACCGGGACAGGGGGTCCTACGAGCAGTACTTC.

The chain carries TRBV27 and TRBJ2-3; 16 nucleotides agree with TRBD2. The CDR3 extends over 19 amino acids. The junction had 7 bases not matched to a gene; V was cut back by 2 bases and J by 2 bases. CDR1 is MNHEY, CDR2 SMNVEV, per germline (reference sequence). CDR3: CASSLTPGLAGGFTDTQYF. Here the CDR3 DNA reads TGTGCCAGCAGTTTAACGCCGGGACTAGCGGGGGGGTTCACAGATACGCAGTATTTT.

The chain employs TRBV27 and TRBJ2-3; 12 positions match TRBD2. After removal of 4 bases from V and 1 base from J, the junction contained 3 bases not matched to a gene. The CDR3 has 16 residues. Germline V CDR1 and CDR2: MNHEY, SMNVEV (reference sequence). The CDR3 is CASSSRTSGGTDTQYF. The CDR3 DNA reads as TGTGCCAGCAGTTCTAGGACTAGCGGGGGCACAGATACGCAGTATTTT.

The chain joins TRBV19 to TRBJ1-2; D possibly corresponds to TRBD1 (6 bases). Germline assignment: CDR1 LNHDA and CDR2 SQIVND (reference sequence). The germline V and J ends were trimmed by 6 bases and 3 bases, with 17 bases remaining between them. The CDR3 is 15 amino acids. The CDR3 is CASRDPGGADYGYTF. CDR3 coding DNA: TGTGCCAGTAGGGACCCTGGGGGGGCCGACTATGGCTACACCTTC.

Concerning this clone itself: At one end, the junction sequence differs from germline, possibly due to a read error. The V and J genes are TRBV7-7 and TRBJ1-1; the D gene is possibly TRBD1 (5 bases). The CDR3 is 16 residues long. In germline, CDR1 is SSHAT, CDR2 FNYEAQ (reference sequence). CDR3: CASSPSPAREDTEAFF. CDR3 bases: TGTGCTAGCAGCCCAAGCCCCGCCAGGGAAGACACTGAAGCTTTCTTT. The whole variable domain, remainder taken from reference TRBV7-7 and TRBJ1-1, is GAGVSQSPRYKVTKRGQDVTLRCDPISSHATLYWYQQALGQGPEFLTYFNYEAQPDKSGLPSDRFSAERPEGSISTLTIQRTEQRDSAMYRCASSPSPAREDTEAFFGQGTRLTVV.

V gene TRBV5-1 combines with J gene TRBJ2-7, with TRBD2 matching over 7 bases. This CDR3 region has 16 residues. Germline V gene sequence: CDR1 SGHRS, CDR2 YFSETQ. With 0 bases clipped from V and 6 bases from J, the junction kept 12 bases outside the gene matches. CDR3 DNA sequence: TGCGCCAGCAGCTTGGGGACTAGTGGACCCCGCGCCGAGCAGTACTTC. Protein: CASSLGTSGPRAEQYF.

The chain links TRBV7-8 to TRBJ1-5; possible D gene TRBD1, 6 bases. This CDR3 has 15 amino acids. Trimming stripped 1 base from V and 4 bases from J, with 11 bases between. The germline gives CDR1 SGHVS, CDR2 FQNEAQ. The CDR3 sequence: CASSLVQGENQPQHF. The DNA of the CDR3 is TGTGCCAGCAGCTTAGTACAGGGAGAGAATCAGCCCCAGCATTTT.

The rearrangement joins TRBV7-3 to TRBJ2-3, with 8 nucleotides matching TRBD2. V was pared by 5 bases and J by 0 bases, with 4 bases of the junction left unmatched. The length of the CDR3 is 15 residues. The germline V gene has CDR1 SGHTA and CDR2 FQGTGA. This CDR3 reads CASSQAGASTDTQYF. CDR3 nucleotides: TGTGCCAGCAGCCAAGCGGGGGCCAGCACAGATACGCAGTATTTT. Looking up the rest from reference TRBV7-3 and TRBJ2-3 gives the full variable domain: GAGVSQTPSNKVTEKGKYVELRCDPISGHTALYWYRQSLGQGPEFLIYFQGTGAADDSGLPNDRFFAVRPEGSVSTLKIQRTERGDSAVYLCASSQAGASTDTQYFGPGTRLTVL.

The CDR3 nucleotides read TGTGCCAGCAGTCCCCGGGGACTAGCAGAGACCCAGTACTTC. It codes for CASSPRGLAETQYF. The rearrangement uses TRBV6-2 or TRBV6-3 and TRBJ2-5; TRBD2 agrees at 9 bases. The CDR3 is 14 amino acids. The germline CDR1 and CDR2 sequences are MNHEY and SVGEGT. The V gene end was trimmed by 5 bases and the J gene end by 4 bases; junction bases not matched to a gene: 5.

This chain links TRBV18 with TRBJ1-1, with TRBD1 identical over 9 bases. J gave up 5 bases and V 1 base, and 5 bases lay outside the gene matches. The CDR3 runs to 15 residues. The V gene's germline CDR1 is KGHSH and CDR2 LQKENI. The CDR3 DNA reads TGTGCCAGCTCACCACGAAGGGACAGGGCTACTGAAGCTTTCTTT. Amino acid sequence: CASSPRRDRATEAFF.

The CDR3 DNA reads as TGTGCCTGGAGTCCCTCTTGGGGCAGCTATGGCTACACCTTC. It yields the protein CAWSPSWGSYGYTF. The chain employs TRBV30 and TRBJ1-2; D perhaps matches TRBD1 (5 bases). CDR1 GTSNPN and CDR2 SVGIG come from the germline V gene (reference sequence). Trimming removed 2 bases from V and 4 bases from J, with 14 bases in between. CDR3 size: 14 residues.

The chain joins TRBV10-3 to TRBJ1-5; 10 bases fit TRBD1. J gave up 2 bases and V 2 bases, and 0 bases lay outside the gene matches. This CDR3 comprises 15 residues. Germline values: CDR1 ENHRY, CDR2 SYGVKD. The CDR3 sequence is CAISEGQGGNQPQHF. CDR3 DNA: TGTGCCATCAGTGAGGGACAGGGGGGCAATCAGCCCCAGCATTTT.

V gene TRBV9 combines with J gene TRBJ2-2, with 10 bases aligning to TRBD2. Germline CDR1 SGDLS, CDR2 YYNGEE. With V trimmed by 0 bases and J by 4 bases, 15 bases remained unmatched. CDR3 length: 20 residues. The CDR3 spells CASSVDLSSGRGGSTGELFF. The CDR3 DNA is TGTGCCAGCAGCGTAGATTTGTCTAGCGGGAGAGGTGGGAGCACCGGGGAGCTGTTTTTT.

The V and J genes are TRBV5-4 and TRBJ2-5; a weak D match, TRBD2 (5 bases). The V gene's germline CDR1 is SGHNT and CDR2 YYREEE (reference sequence). Trimming cost V 0 bases and J 5 bases, with 17 bases left between them. The CDR3 covers 16 residues. CDR3 residues: CASSLGARGSRETQYF. CDR3 nucleotide sequence: TGTGCCAGCAGCTTGGGGGCTCGTGGGAGCAGGGAGACCCAGTACTTC. Using reference TRBV5-4 and TRBJ2-5 for the parts outside the CDR3, the full variable domain is ETGVTQSPTHLIKTRGQQVTLRCSSQSGHNTVSWYQQALGQGPQFIFQYYREEENGRGNFPPRFSGLQFPNYSSELNVNALELDDSALYLCASSLGARGSRETQYFGPGTRLLVL.

V gene TRBV9 combines with J gene TRBJ2-3; the match to TRBD2 covers 12 bases. Trimming took 2 bases from V and 1 from J; bases not matched to a gene: 8. The CDR3 loop spans 18 amino acids. Germline CDR1 is SGDLS and CDR2 is YYNGEE. The CDR3 is CASSVTSGRPPGTDTQYF. DNA for the CDR3: TGTGCCAGCAGCGTCACTAGCGGGAGGCCTCCTGGCACAGATACGCAGTATTTT.